These 5 T cell receptor beta chains came from one sample sequenced in a study of early T cells in non-severe SARS-CoV-2 infection. TCRdb recomputed calls from the 5' RACE reads with MiXCR, one row per CDR3 protein. The top ten hold less than 14% of the sample, which has 25,000 to 30,000 distinct CDR3 sequences, around 5.1% seen once. Sample: whole blood. Every receptor here comes from an adult who was a healthcare worker with PCR-confirmed SARS-CoV-2 infection or an uninfected control (not recorded which).

The table lists this clonotype with many counts. J is TRBJ2-2 and V is TRBV18; 13 positions match TRBD2. The germline CDR1 and CDR2 sequences are KGHSH and LQKENI. The CDR3 contains 16 residues. V shed 3 bases, J shed 7 bases, and the junction held 5 bases outside the gene matches. In DNA, the CDR3 is TGTGCCAGCTCACCGGGACTAGCGGGGACCCACGGGGAGCTGTTTTTT. As protein: CASSPGLAGTHGELFF. Supplemented by reference TRBV18 and TRBJ2-2, the full variable domain reads NAGVMQNPRHLVRRRGQEARLRCSPMKGHSHVYWYRQLPEEGLKFMVYLQKENIIDESGMPKERFSAEFPKEGPSILRIQQVVRGDSAAYFCASSPGLAGTHGELFFGEGSRLTVL.

This clonotype occurred a few times. This chain joins TRBV3-1 and TRBJ1-1; TRBD1 matches 7 bases. With 4 bases clipped from V and 7 bases from J, the junction kept 12 bases outside the gene matches. From germline, CDR1 is LGHDT and CDR2 YNNKEL (reference sequence). This CDR3 comprises 15 residues. CDR3 amino acids: CASSPRQAGGGEAFF. Here the CDR3 DNA reads TGTGCCAGCAGCCCCCGACAGGCAGGGGGAGGTGAAGCTTTCTTT.

At least ten counts were recorded for this clonotype. The chain uses TRBV5-1 and TRBJ2-5; 9 positions agree with TRBD1. CDR1 and CDR2 (germline): SGHRS, YFSETQ. J was trimmed by 5 bases and V by 0 bases; bases with no gene match: 11. This CDR3 comprises 17 residues. The CDR3 sequence: CASSLGLDRGFRETQYF. The CDR3 DNA follows: TGCGCCAGCAGCTTGGGACTGGACAGGGGATTCCGGGAGACCCAGTACTTC.

This clonotype was counted many times. The V and J genes are TRBV11-2 and TRBJ2-4; tentatively, D is TRBD1 (5 bases). This CDR3 contains 15 residues. Germline V gives CDR1 SGHAT, CDR2 FQNNGV. V was pared by 1 base and J by 9 bases, with 16 bases between. The CDR3 region is CASSLAIGVRAIQYF. Here the CDR3 DNA reads TGTGCCAGCAGCTTAGCGATAGGGGTTCGGGCCATTCAGTACTTC. The variable domain in full, completed from reference TRBV11-2 and TRBJ2-4, reads EAGVAQSPRYKIIEKRQSVAFWCNPISGHATLYWYQQILGQGPKLLIQFQNNGVVDDSQLPKDRFSAERLKGVDSTLKIQPAKLEDSAVYLCASSLAIGVRAIQYFGAGTRLSVL.

About this clonotype itself: A read error may explain this, as a much larger clone is one base away. J is TRBJ2-7 and V is TRBV27; 9 bases match TRBD2. The CDR3 runs to 14 residues. CDR1 and CDR2 from the germline V gene are MNHEY and SMNVEV (reference sequence). Trimming cost V 6 bases and J 2 bases; bases outside gene matches: 5. This CDR3 is CASRVAGEPYEQYF. CDR3 nucleotides: TGTGCCAGCAGGGTAGCGGGAGAGCCCTACGAGCAGTACTTC.